Listed here are 31 T cell receptor beta chains from one sample, sequenced in a study of identical twins. TCRdb recomputed calls from the 5' RACE reads with MiXCR, one row per CDR3 protein. The profile shows some 97,000 distinct CDR3 sequences, roughly 6% of them singletons. Specimen: memory T cells sorted from blood. All receptors come from a woman between 50 and 59 years old in good health.

On this clonotype itself: Possible read error: a much larger clone is one base away. V is TRBV27 and J is TRBJ2-1, with 14 bases aligning to TRBD2. Germline V gene lookup returns CDR1 MNHEY and CDR2 SMNVEV (reference sequence). The CDR3 extends over 19 amino acids. The CDR3 region has the DNA TGTGCCAACAGTGTCTCCGGGACTAGCGGGAGATTATCCTACAATGAGCAGTTCTTC. Amino acids: CANSVSGTSGRLSYNEQFF.

This clonotype showed up many times. This chain links TRBV7-6 with TRBJ2-1; 7 positions agree with TRBD2. Per germline, CDR1 SGHVS and CDR2 FNYEAQ. The CDR3 sequence is 12 residues long. V was clipped by 4 bases and J by 10 bases; unmatched bases: 4. The CDR3 region has the DNA TGTGCCAGCAGCTCCCCAGCGGGAGAGCAGTTCTTC. Protein: CASSSPAGEQFF.

This clonotype came up many times. This chain uses TRBV20-1 with TRBJ2-3, with D tentatively TRBD2 (6 bases). V was cut by 1 base and J by 0 bases, with 8 bases left in between. This CDR3 has 14 residues. Germline V gene lookup returns CDR1 DFQATT and CDR2 SNEGSKA (reference sequence). The CDR3 coding sequence is TGCAGTGCTAGAGCGGGACTTAGCACAGATACGCAGTATTTT. As protein: CSARAGLSTDTQYF.

The gene calls are TRBV7-9 and TRBJ1-1; D is possibly TRBD1 (5 bases). Germline assignment: CDR1 SEHNR and CDR2 FQNEAQ (reference sequence). V gave up 5 bases and J gave up 1 base, with 14 bases separating them. The CDR3 loop spans 15 amino acids. The chain's CDR3 is CASSQPGLPNTEAFF. Here the CDR3 DNA reads TGTGCCAGCAGCCAACCGGGACTGCCGAACACTGAAGCTTTCTTT. Full variable domain (outside the CDR3, taken from reference TRBV7-9 and TRBJ1-1): DTGVSQNPRHKITKRGQNVTFRCDPISEHNRLYWYRQTLGQGPEFLTYFQNEAQLEKSRLLSDRFSAERPKGSFSTLEIQRTEQGDSAMYLCASSQPGLPNTEAFFGQGTRLTVV.

Comment on this clonotype: This may come from a read error, since a much larger clone is one base off. The V and J genes are TRBV7-2 and TRBJ2-5; D possibly matches TRBD1 or TRBD2 (5 bases each). The germline V and J ends were trimmed by 3 bases and 4 bases, with 6 bases remaining between them. The CDR3 is 12 amino acids. Germline V gene sequence: CDR1 SGHTA, CDR2 FQGNSA. In DNA, the CDR3 is TGTGCCAGCAGCTTTGGGGGAGAGACCCAGTACTTC. Amino acids: CASSFGGETQYF.

The chain has TRBV9 and TRBJ2-1; D possibly corresponds to TRBD2 (6 bases). From germline, CDR1 is SGDLS and CDR2 YYNGEE. Trimming took off 4 bases at V and 4 bases at J, with 21 bases between the two ends. CDR3 length: 17 amino acids. The chain's CDR3 is CASSPPRSRLGYNEQFF. The CDR3 nucleotides read TGTGCCAGCAGCCCTCCGCGGTCTAGACTAGGGTACAATGAGCAGTTCTTC.

This clonotype was found many times. The rearrangement joins TRBV5-1 to TRBJ2-1; D not resolved. V lost 4 bases and J lost 7, with 9 bases in between. CDR3 length: 12 amino acids. Germline CDR1 reads SGHRS; CDR2 reads YFSETQ. The DNA of the CDR3 is TGCGCCAGCAGCCCAGACGGAAATGAGCAGTTCTTC. It yields the protein CASSPDGNEQFF.

The chain joins TRBV6-4 to TRBJ2-3, with 7 positions matching TRBD2. CDR3 size: 14 residues. Germline-derived CDR1 and CDR2 are MRHNA and SNTAGT. V trimming: 4 bases; J trimming: 0 bases; junction bases outside the gene matches: 1. The CDR3 is CASSASGSTDTQYF. CDR3 DNA sequence: TGTGCCAGCAGTGCTAGCGGTAGCACAGATACGCAGTATTTT.

There are many counts of this clonotype. The V call is TRBV12-3 or TRBV12-4, the J call TRBJ1-6, with D tentatively TRBD1 (5 bases). This CDR3 is 13 amino acids long. Deletions cut 5 bases from V and 10 bases from J, with 12 bases between. The CDR3 loop is CASSIDRGSPLHF. The CDR3 region has the DNA TGTGCCAGCAGTATTGACAGAGGATCACCCCTCCACTTT.

A few counts support this clonotype. The chain uses TRBV4-2 and TRBJ1-1; D ambiguous. Deletions cut 1 base from V and 0 bases from J, with 9 bases between. The CDR3 spans 15 residues. Germline CDR1 and CDR2: LGHNA and YNFKEQ. CDR3 sequence (DNA): TGTGCCAGCAGCCAAGTTGTACAGTTGAACACTGAAGCTTTCTTT. This translates into CASSQVVQLNTEAFF.

In this sample, this clonotype turned up many times. The chain is built from TRBV10-2 and TRBJ1-1; possibly TRBD1 for D (6 bases). V lost 7 bases to trimming and J lost 7 bases, with 16 bases between them. The CDR3 is 13 amino acids. Germline V gene data show CDR1 as WSHSY and CDR2 as SAAADI. The CDR3, as DNA: TGCGCCAGCACCCAACAGGGCTTCAATGAAGCTTTCTTT. Protein product: CASTQQGFNEAFF.

Ten or more counts support this clonotype. The chain couples TRBV20-1 to TRBJ2-7, with 10 positions matching TRBD2. Germline trimming cut 1 base from V and 3 bases from J; bases unmatched to any gene: 6. CDR1 and CDR2 (germline): DFQATT, SNEGSKA (reference sequence). CDR3 size: 15 residues. CDR3 in amino acids: CSARGTSSGSYEQYF. CDR3 DNA: TGCAGTGCTAGAGGCACGTCTAGCGGGAGCTACGAGCAGTACTTC.

This clonotype has ten or more counts. J is TRBJ2-3 and V is TRBV5-4; 7 bases are a match to TRBD1. The CDR3 extends over 16 amino acids. V shed 0 bases, J shed 2 bases, and the junction held 6 bases outside the gene matches. Looked up from germline, CDR1 is SGHNT and CDR2 is YYREEE (reference sequence). The CDR3 DNA is TGTGCCAGCAGCTTGGGTCAGGGGGTTAACACAGATACGCAGTATTTT. It translates to CASSLGQGVNTDTQYF.

In this sample, this clonotype turned up a few times. The CDR3 loop is CASTLSPGQASNEQFF. The DNA for the CDR3 is TGTGCCAGCACCTTATCCCCGGGACAAGCTTCCAATGAGCAGTTCTTC. The gene calls are TRBV6-1 and TRBJ2-1; D possibly corresponds to TRBD1 (6 bases). The ends were cut back, 7 bases at V and 6 bases at J, with 22 bases in the middle. The CDR3 covers 16 residues. Germline-derived CDR1 and CDR2 are MNHNS and SASEGT.

This clonotype was seen many times. This sequence joins TRBV12-3 or TRBV12-4 and TRBJ2-1; 7 nucleotides line up with TRBD2. The CDR3 is made up of 15 amino acids. Germline trimming cut 10 bases from V and 9 bases from J; bases unmatched to any gene: 18. The DNA of the CDR3 is TGTGCCACCCAGGGAGAGGGAGGGCTATCCAGTGAGCAGTTCTTC. Translating gives CATQGEGGLSSEQFF.

This clonotype showed up just a few times. This sequence joins TRBV5-4 and TRBJ2-2; 8 positions match TRBD2. Germline CDR1 is SGHNT and CDR2 is YYREEE (reference sequence). The CDR3 runs to 16 residues. V shed 0 bases, J shed 6 bases, and the junction held 7 bases outside the gene matches. The CDR3 sequence: CASSLGAGVSAGELFF. The DNA of the CDR3 is TGTGCCAGCAGCTTGGGAGCGGGAGTTTCGGCCGGGGAGCTGTTTTTT.

The chain couples TRBV4-2 to TRBJ2-1; TRBD2 is a possible D gene (6 bases). The CDR3 sequence is 17 residues long. Germline values: CDR1 LGHNA, CDR2 YNFKEQ. V was pared by 5 bases and J by 7 bases, with 24 bases between. CDR3 coding DNA: TGTGCCAGCAGCAACCCTCGGTCCGGGGTTGGGGGGAATGAGCAGTTCTTC. Its translation: CASSNPRSGVGGNEQFF.

This clonotype was detected only a few times. This chain joins TRBV21-1 and TRBJ2-7. TRBV21-1 is a recognized pseudogene. CDR3 length: 15 amino acids. CDR3 sequence: CASNQRGRMSYEQYV. CDR3 nucleotides: TGTGCCAGCAACCAAAGGGGAAGGATGTCCTACGAGCAGTACGTC.

Many counts were recorded for this clonotype. A junction end diverges from the germline sequence, so it may reflect a read error. V gene TRBV7-7 combines with J gene TRBJ2-2, with TRBD2 as a possible D gene (7 bases). Per germline, CDR1 SSHAT and CDR2 FNYEAQ (reference sequence). This CDR3 is built from 16 residues. CDR3 bases: TGTGCTAGCAGCCCGTGGGGGGGGCGCGACACCGGGGAGCTGTTTTTT. Translating it yields CASSPWGGRDTGELFF. Using reference TRBV7-7 and TRBJ2-2 for the parts outside the CDR3, the full variable domain is GAGVSQSPRYKVTKRGQDVTLRCDPISSHATLYWYQQALGQGPEFLTYFNYEAQPDKSGLPSDRFSAERPEGSISTLTIQRTEQRDSAMYRCASSPWGGRDTGELFFGEGSRLTVL.

With respect to this clonotype: A single base separates this from a much larger clone, so it may be a read error. Since the CDR3 does not end with the conserved phenylalanine or tryptophan, this likely comes from a read error. The chain employs TRBV5-4 and TRBJ1-6; D remains ambiguous. Germline CDR1 reads SGHNT; CDR2 reads YYREEE (reference sequence). The CDR3 contains 15 residues. Between the trimmed V and J ends, which lost 3 bases and 4 bases, there was a span of 11 bases. The DNA of the CDR3 is TGTGCCAGCAGCTCAGACGAGGGTTATAATTCACCCCTCCACTTA. Residues: CASSSDEGYNSPLHL.

This clonotype was recorded at least ten times. The chain has TRBV12-3 or TRBV12-4 and TRBJ2-7; D is uncertain. Trimming shortened V by 4 bases and J by 2 bases, and 12 bases separated the two germline ends. The CDR3 loop spans 14 amino acids. CDR3 nucleotides: TGTGCCAGCAGTTGGTGTCACATGACCTACGAGCAGTACGTC. This gives the protein CASSWCHMTYEQYV.

This clonotype was detected ten times or more. This chain uses TRBV4-1 with TRBJ1-2; D gene ambiguous. Trimming took 3 bases from V and 4 from J, leaving 18 bases between them. Germline assignment: CDR1 MGHRA and CDR2 YSYEKL. The CDR3 contains 16 residues. This chain's CDR3 is CASSHQIGETSYGYTF. DNA of the CDR3: TGCGCCAGCAGCCATCAGATTGGGGAAACTTCCTATGGCTACACCTTC.

For this clonotype: This may arise from a read error, as a much more abundant clone is one base away. The genes are TRBV2 and TRBJ2-3, with 8 nucleotides matching TRBD2. Losses at the gene ends were 6 bases for V and 2 bases for J; bases not matched to a gene: 13. This CDR3 contains 17 residues. Germline V CDR1 and CDR2: SNHLY, FYNNEI. CDR3 in DNA: TGTGCCAGCAGCGACGGCAGCGGGAGACCTAACACAGATACGCAGTATTTT. This encodes CASSDGSGRPNTDTQYF.

Many counts were recorded for this clonotype. The V call is TRBV6-5, the J call TRBJ1-1, with D unresolved. This CDR3 region has 12 residues. CDR1 and CDR2 (germline): MNHEY, SVGAGI. Trimming removed 7 bases from V and 2 bases from J, with 8 bases in between. The CDR3 DNA follows: TGTGCCAGCATGGGGTTTAACACTGAAGCTTTCTTT. Its translation: CASMGFNTEAFF.

The chain links TRBV2 to TRBJ2-1; the D gene is possibly TRBD2 (5 bases). The germline gives CDR1 SNHLY, CDR2 FYNNEI. V shed 4 bases and J shed 2 bases, with 12 bases lying between them. CDR3 length equals 15 residues. The CDR3 spells CASSVWTGAYNEQFF. DNA for the CDR3: TGTGCCAGCAGTGTGTGGACCGGGGCCTACAATGAGCAGTTCTTC.

This clonotype was seen at least ten times. The chain carries TRBV28 and TRBJ1-1; D uncertain. This CDR3 contains 14 residues. Germline V gives CDR1 MDHEN, CDR2 SYDVKM. Trimming shortened V by 2 bases and J by 2 bases, and 9 bases separated the two germline ends. CDR3: CASSLMGPNTEAFF. The CDR3 nucleotides are TGTGCCAGCAGTTTAATGGGCCCTAACACTGAAGCTTTCTTT.

This rearrangement joins TRBV5-6 to TRBJ2-5, with 7 bases that match TRBD1. The junction had 8 bases not matched to a gene; V was cut back by 0 bases and J by 0 bases. The CDR3 sequence is 17 residues long. In germline, CDR1 is SGHDT, CDR2 YYEEEE. The CDR3 loop reads CASSLVTGEKHQETQYF. CDR3 in DNA: TGTGCCAGCAGCTTGGTAACAGGGGAAAAACACCAAGAGACCCAGTACTTC.

This clonotype appeared many times. V gene TRBV9 combines with J gene TRBJ2-1, with D unclear. This CDR3 has 14 amino acids. Germline V CDR1 and CDR2: SGDLS, YYNGEE. V was shortened by 1 base and J by 6 bases, with 11 bases between the two germline ends. The CDR3 loop is CASSVRPYPNEQFF. The DNA for the CDR3 is TGTGCCAGCAGCGTACGGCCTTACCCCAATGAGCAGTTCTTC.

This clonotype was observed many times. V is TRBV11-1 and J is TRBJ2-1, with 7 bases fitting TRBD1. The V and J ends lost 4 bases and 0 bases, in that order; junction bases with no gene match: 9. This CDR3 region has 17 residues. Per the germline V gene, CDR1 is SGHAT and CDR2 is FQDESV (reference sequence). Here the CDR3 DNA reads TGTGCCAGCAGCTCTTCCCAGGGGGAGAGCTCCTACAATGAGCAGTTCTTC. Translating it yields CASSSSQGESSYNEQFF.

Notes on this clonotype: A much more abundant neighbour one base away suggests this may be a read error. Because the CDR3 is missing its conserved closing phenylalanine or tryptophan, this is likely a read error. V gene TRBV6-6 combines with J gene TRBJ2-3, with D unresolved. The CDR3 is made up of 12 amino acids. In germline, CDR1 is MNHNY, CDR2 SVGAGI (reference sequence). The V end was cut by 6 bases, the J end by 4 bases, with 8 bases between. CDR3 sequence: CASSRDADTQYY. The CDR3 nucleotides are TGTGCCAGCAGCAGAGACGCAGATACGCAGTATTAT.

This clonotype was observed at least ten times. CDR3 sequence: CASSQDWDSYGYTF. In DNA, the CDR3 is TGCGCCAGCAGCCAAGACTGGGACAGCTATGGCTACACCTTC. V is TRBV4-1 and J is TRBJ1-2; 7 bases map to TRBD1. V dropped 0 bases and J dropped 4; count of bases not matched to a gene: 2. Germline values: CDR1 MGHRA, CDR2 YSYEKL. The CDR3 runs to 14 residues.